This TCR beta chain was sequenced in a study of T cell responses to AZD1222 COVID-19 vaccine. General observations from the study: Baseline antibody screening turned up just a handful of seropositive AZD1222 recipients. Across spike, vaccine-associated CD4 TCRs were found, dominant at 160-218 and 743-854. Spike-specific TCR breadth and depth were elevated following two AZD1222 doses. Repertoire sampling occurred only after the peak T cell response.

To note about this clone: The antigen is undetermined.

Sequenced by immunoSEQ multiplex PCR; TCRdb stores in-frame clones only, minus some. This sample has 100,000 to 150,000 clones, with about 89% found just once. This CDR3 is built from 17 residues. Trimming removed 8 bases from V and 8 bases from J; junction bases left unmatched: 14. Germline V gene sequence: CDR1 MNHNY, CDR2 SVGAGI (reference sequence). The sequencing used peripheral blood, collected on day 0 of AZD1222 vaccination. This receptor was obtained from an adult in good health. V and J are TRBV6-6 and TRBJ1-6, with 11 bases matching TRBD1. CDR3 coding DNA: TGTGCCAGCGGTCAGGGACAGGGGGTGGCCGGGGATTCACCCCTCCACTTT. Translating gives CASGQGQGVAGDSPLHF.